Following are 29 T cell receptor beta chains from one sample sequenced in a study of identical twins. MiXCR was run by TCRdb on the 5' RACE reads, yielding one entry per CDR3 protein. Among under 900,000 distinct CDR3 sequences, 9% to 15% were seen once, and the ten largest hold under 2%. The sample was also reused in another study, on yellow fever vaccine responses in identical twins.

Sequencing used PBMCs. The receptors derive from a woman aged 18-29 years in good health.

This clonotype was detected only a few times. This chain joins TRBV24-1 and TRBJ1-5; unclear D gene. CDR3 length equals 12 residues. Germline CDR1 KGHDR, CDR2 SFDVKD. V was cut by 7 bases and J by 5 bases, with 8 bases left in between. DNA for the CDR3: TGTGCCACCAGCGCAGGTTATCAGCCCCAGCATTTT. Its protein product is CATSAGYQPQHF.

The chain is built from TRBV20-1 and TRBJ1-5, with 10 nucleotides matching TRBD1. After removal of 2 bases from V and 5 bases from J, the junction contained 3 bases not matched to a gene. The length of the CDR3 is 14 residues. Germline V lookup: CDR1 DFQATT, CDR2 SNEGSKA (reference sequence). The DNA of the CDR3 is TGCAGTGCTAGAAGACAGGGGGCGGATCAGCCCCAGCATTTT. Its protein product is CSARRQGADQPQHF.

The V and J genes are TRBV6-2 or TRBV6-3 and TRBJ2-3; 8 bases map to TRBD2. Germline CDR1 and CDR2: MNHEY and SVGEGT. The length of the CDR3 is 14 residues. V gave up 5 bases and J gave up 4 bases; unmatched junction bases: 5. The CDR3 spells CASSNSGSADTQYF. The CDR3 nucleotides read TGTGCCAGCAGTAACAGCGGGAGTGCAGATACGCAGTATTTT.

The chain combines TRBV20-1 with TRBJ2-1; 12 bases agree with TRBD2. The CDR3 extends over 14 amino acids. Trimming took 5 bases from V and 5 from J; bases not matched to a gene: 4. Germline V gene sequence: CDR1 DFQATT, CDR2 SNEGSKA (reference sequence). DNA of the CDR3: TGCAGTGCTGACCTAGCGGGGGGGAACAATGAGCAGTTCTTC. Encoded protein: CSADLAGGNNEQFF.

V usage is TRBV11-2 and J usage is TRBJ2-3; 10 bases agree with TRBD2. There are 15 residues in the CDR3. After removal of 0 bases from V and 7 bases from J, the junction contained 4 bases not matched to a gene. Germline CDR1 and CDR2: SGHAT and FQNNGV. The CDR3 DNA reads TGTGCCAGCAGCTTAGAGGGTAGCGGGAGGCATACGCAGTATTTT. This gives the protein CASSLEGSGRHTQYF.

This clonotype was detected a few times. V usage is TRBV28 and J usage is TRBJ2-1; the match to TRBD2 covers 8 bases. The germline gives CDR1 MDHEN, CDR2 SYDVKM. The CDR3 consists of 17 residues. V lost 5 bases to trimming and J lost 8 bases; unmatched junction nucleotides: 17. The CDR3 here is CASSPPRGGLIVDEQFF. The CDR3 DNA follows: TGTGCCAGCAGTCCCCCACGGGGGGGCCTTATTGTAGATGAGCAGTTCTTC. Looking up the rest from reference TRBV28 and TRBJ2-1 gives the full variable domain: DVKVTQSSRYLVKRTGEKVFLECVQDMDHENMFWYRQDPGLGLRLIYFSYDVKMKEKGDIPEGYSVSREKKERFSLILESASTNQTSMYLCASSPPRGGLIVDEQFFGPGTRLTVL.

J is TRBJ2-1 and V is TRBV4-1, with TRBD1 as a possible D gene (6 bases). The CDR3 spans 13 residues. The V end was cut by 6 bases, the J end by 8 bases, with 14 bases between. CDR1 and CDR2 from the germline V gene are MGHRA and YSYEKL. This chain's CDR3 is CASRQNRDDEQFF. The CDR3 bases are TGCGCCAGCAGGCAGAACAGGGATGATGAGCAGTTCTTC.

This chain links TRBV5-1 with TRBJ1-1, with D perhaps TRBD1 (5 bases). The CDR3 is 13 residues long. From germline, CDR1 is SGHRS and CDR2 YFSETQ. V was cut by 4 bases and J by 6 bases, with 13 bases left in between. Written as DNA, the CDR3 is TGCGCCAGCAGCCGAGGGGTGAGCGCTGAAGCTTTCTTT. Translating gives CASSRGVSAEAFF.

This sequence joins TRBV6-1 and TRBJ2-3, with 11 bases that match TRBD2. The trim removed 6 bases at V and 0 bases at J, leaving 8 bases unmatched. CDR1 is MNHNS and CDR2 is SASEGT in the germline V gene. The CDR3 covers 17 residues. CDR3 loop: CASSDPGTSGSTDTQYF. The CDR3, as DNA: TGTGCCAGCAGCGACCCCGGGACTAGCGGTAGCACAGATACGCAGTATTTT.

V is TRBV20-1 and J is TRBJ2-7; 10 positions match TRBD2. Per germline, CDR1 DFQATT and CDR2 SNEGSKA (reference sequence). The CDR3 has 13 amino acids. CDR3 in amino acids: CSQTSGYSYEQYF. The CDR3 coding sequence is TGCAGCCAGACTAGCGGGTACTCCTACGAGCAGTACTTC.

The chain recombines TRBV10-2 with TRBJ2-7; D unresolved. CDR1 WSHSY and CDR2 SAAADI come from the germline V gene. V shed 3 bases and J shed 6 bases, with 9 bases lying between them. The CDR3 runs to 12 residues. CDR3 in DNA: TGCGCCAGCAGTGACCCAATTGGCGAGCAGTACTTC. This gives the protein CASSDPIGEQYF.

The gene calls are TRBV15 and TRBJ1-1; 10 bases line up with TRBD1. V shed 5 bases and J 11 bases; nucleotides not matched to a gene: 5. The CDR3 has 12 residues. Germline-derived CDR1 and CDR2 are LNHNV and YYDKDF (reference sequence). CDR3 loop: CATSYGQGVAFF. The CDR3 DNA reads as TGTGCCACCAGCTATGGACAGGGGGTTGCTTTCTTT.

This chain uses TRBV12-3 or TRBV12-4 with TRBJ2-7; 8 nucleotides align to TRBD2. Trimming took 5 bases from V and 3 from J; bases not matched to a gene: 15. The CDR3 is 17 amino acids. The CDR3 DNA reads TGTGCCAGCAGTCCCCACTGGGGAGGGACTAGATTCTACGAGCAGTACTTC. Translated, it gives CASSPHWGGTRFYEQYF.

The J gene is TRBJ2-5, the V gene TRBV5-1, with no clear D. Trimming left V 0 bases short and J 6 bases short, with 12 bases between. CDR1 is SGHRS, CDR2 YFSETQ, per germline. The CDR3 contains 14 residues. The CDR3 DNA is TGCGCCAGCAGCTTGGGCACAACCGTGAAGACCCAGTACTTC. Its protein is CASSLGTTVKTQYF.

This chain connects TRBV3-1 to TRBJ2-6, with 7 bases matching TRBD2. This CDR3 has 16 amino acids. Unmatched junction bases numbered 6, after V lost 7 bases and J lost 0 bases. Germline V CDR1 and CDR2: LGHDT, YNNKEL (reference sequence). As DNA, the CDR3 is TGTGCCAGCACCAGAGCGGGACTCTCTGGGGCCAACGTCCTGACTTTC. Protein product: CASTRAGLSGANVLTF.

V and J are TRBV15 and TRBJ2-5; D assignment may be TRBD1 or TRBD2 (5 bases each). V lost 5 bases and J lost 6, with 7 bases in between. Germline-derived CDR1 and CDR2 are LNHNV and YYDKDF (reference sequence). The CDR3 has 11 amino acids. Written as DNA, the CDR3 is TGTGCCACCAGCGAGGGGAAGACCCAGTACTTC. This translates into CATSEGKTQYF.

As DNA, the CDR3 is TGTGCCAGCAGCTTAGGGACAGGGGACACAACGGATACGCAGTATTTT. It encodes CASSLGTGDTTDTQYF. The chain couples TRBV7-3 to TRBJ2-3; 10 bases align to TRBD1. CDR1 SGHTA and CDR2 FQGTGA come from the germline V gene. Germline trimming cut 2 bases from V and 6 bases from J; bases unmatched to any gene: 8. This CDR3 has 16 amino acids.

The V call is TRBV20-1, the J call TRBJ1-2; D not resolved. Germline V gene sequence: CDR1 DFQATT, CDR2 SNEGSKA (reference sequence). This CDR3 contains 13 residues. V gave up 3 bases and J gave up 3 bases, with 11 bases separating them. In nucleotides, the CDR3 is TGCAGTGCTAGTGGTCCGCCGGACTATGGCTACACCTTC. Protein sequence: CSASGPPDYGYTF.

This clonotype has just a few counts. This sequence joins TRBV7-6 and TRBJ2-2; weak D call: TRBD1 (5 bases). This CDR3 region has 18 residues. Trimming took 2 bases from V and 5 from J, leaving 21 bases between them. CDR1 is SGHVS and CDR2 is FNYEAQ in the germline V gene. CDR3 sequence: CASSLLPFPTEATGELFF. CDR3 coding DNA: TGTGCCAGCAGCTTACTGCCTTTTCCGACAGAGGCTACCGGGGAGCTGTTTTTT. Full variable domain (outside the CDR3, taken from reference TRBV7-6 and TRBJ2-2): GAGVSQSPRYKVTKRGQDVALRCDPISGHVSLYWYRQALGQGPEFLTYFNYEAQQDKSGLPNDRFSAERPEGSISTLTIQRTEQRDSAMYRCASSLLPFPTEATGELFFGEGSRLTVL.

V usage is TRBV6-2 or TRBV6-3 and J usage is TRBJ2-1; maybe TRBD2 (6 bases). CDR3 length equals 17 residues. Germline V gene sequence: CDR1 MNHEY, CDR2 SVGEGT. V lost 4 bases and J lost 0, with 16 bases in between. The CDR3 DNA reads TGTGCCAGCAGTTCTCTAGCGCGCCGGAGCTCCTACAATGAGCAGTTCTTC. Its protein is CASSSLARRSSYNEQFF.

This clonotype has more than one count but fewer than ten. The chain combines TRBV7-8 with TRBJ2-7; TRBD1 matches at 8 bases. The CDR3 is made up of 13 amino acids. J lost 4 bases, V lost 4 bases, and 3 bases had no gene match. CDR1 SGHVS and CDR2 FQNEAQ come from the germline V gene. As DNA, the CDR3 is TGTGCCAGCAGCTACCGGACAGGGTACGAGCAGTACTTC. Amino acid sequence: CASSYRTGYEQYF.

This clonotype has at least ten counts. The chain carries TRBV4-1 and TRBJ2-7; either TRBD1 or TRBD2 may fit D (6 bases each). V shed 2 bases and J shed 12 bases, with 20 bases lying between them. The CDR3 loop spans 14 amino acids. The germline CDR1 and CDR2 sequences are MGHRA and YSYEKL. The CDR3 DNA is TGCGCCAGCAGCCAATCAGGGGAGGTAACTTCCTTGTACTTC. It translates to CASSQSGEVTSLYF.

In DNA form, the CDR3 reads TGCGCCAGCAGCCAAGGGGTATTCGGGGATACGCAGTATTTT. Its protein product is CASSQGVFGDTQYF. J is TRBJ2-3 and V is TRBV4-1; D is unresolved. The CDR3 sequence is 14 residues long. Germline V gene data show CDR1 as MGHRA and CDR2 as YSYEKL. The V end lost 1 base, the J end lost 6 bases, and 11 bases lay between the germline ends.

The chain recombines TRBV20-1 with TRBJ2-7, with D possibly TRBD1 on 5 matching bases. The germline CDR1 and CDR2 sequences are DFQATT and SNEGSKA (reference sequence). The CDR3 contains 14 residues. V lost 6 bases to trimming and J lost 2 bases, with 17 bases between them. The CDR3: CSALGQLGTYEQYV. The CDR3 nucleotides are TGCAGTGCCCTCGGACAATTAGGCACCTACGAGCAGTACGTC.

This clonotype was observed at least ten times. This sequence joins TRBV2 and TRBJ2-6, with unresolved D. CDR3 length: 11 amino acids. The V gene lost 10 bases and the J gene lost 5 bases, with 6 bases spanning the gap. Germline-derived CDR1 and CDR2 are SNHLY and FYNNEI. CDR3 DNA: TGTGCCACCGATCGGGCCAACGTCCTGACTTTC. As protein: CATDRANVLTF.

The chain uses TRBV12-3 or TRBV12-4 and TRBJ1-2, with 7 bases that match TRBD1. The junction had 8 bases not matched to a gene; V was cut back by 3 bases and J by 4 bases. The CDR3 spans 15 residues. The CDR3: CASSFGRGLFYGYTF. The CDR3 DNA reads as TGTGCCAGCAGTTTTGGGAGGGGGCTGTTCTATGGCTACACCTTC.

V gene TRBV7-6 combines with J gene TRBJ2-5; D uncertain. CDR1 SGHVS and CDR2 FNYEAQ come from the germline V gene. The CDR3 loop spans 14 amino acids. Trimming removed 4 bases at V and 4 bases at J, with 13 bases between. The CDR3 DNA reads as TGTGCCAGCAGCTCCGTGTCCCCTTTAGAGACCCAGTACTTC. Its protein product is CASSSVSPLETQYF.

The V and J genes are TRBV7-9 and TRBJ2-3, with TRBD2 matching 7 bases. CDR1 and CDR2 (germline): SEHNR, FQNEAQ (reference sequence). Unmatched junction bases numbered 5, after V lost 5 bases and J lost 0 bases. The CDR3 consists of 15 residues. The CDR3 region is CASSQGRGSTDTQYF. The CDR3 bases are TGTGCCAGCAGCCAAGGGCGGGGGAGCACAGATACGCAGTATTTT.

This clonotype was picked up many times. CDR3: CSASGDRGTEAFF. The CDR3 coding sequence is TGCAGTGCTAGCGGTGACAGGGGCACTGAAGCTTTCTTT. This chain connects TRBV20-1 to TRBJ1-1; 8 bases align to TRBD1. V trimming: 3 bases; J trimming: 4 bases; junction bases outside the gene matches: 4. From germline, CDR1 is DFQATT and CDR2 SNEGSKA (reference sequence). This CDR3 has 13 amino acids.